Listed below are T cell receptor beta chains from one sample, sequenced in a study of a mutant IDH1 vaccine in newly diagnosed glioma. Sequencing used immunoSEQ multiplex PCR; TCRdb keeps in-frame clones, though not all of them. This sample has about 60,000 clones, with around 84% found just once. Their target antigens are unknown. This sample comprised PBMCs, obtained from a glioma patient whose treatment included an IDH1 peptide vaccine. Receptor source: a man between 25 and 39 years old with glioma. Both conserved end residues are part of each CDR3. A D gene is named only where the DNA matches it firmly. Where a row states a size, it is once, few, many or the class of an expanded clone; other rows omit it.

CASSLRGRVNGYTF | TGTGCCAGCAGTCTTAGGGGAAGGGTCAATGGCTACACCTTC | TRBJ1-2 | TRBV5-8 | . | .
CASISASGANVLTF | TGTGCCAGTATCTCGGCCTCTGGGGCCAACGTCCTGACTTTC | TRBJ2-6 | TRBV19 | . | .
CSVESDRGTYGYTF | TGCAGCGTTGAATCCGACAGGGGGACCTATGGCTACACCTTC | TRBJ1-2 | TRBV29-1 | . | TRBD1
CSVEPSQETQYF | TGCAGCGTTGAGCCCTCTCAGGAGACCCAGTACTTC | TRBJ2-5 | TRBV29-1 | . | .
CASSLREQYF | TGTGCCAGTAGCTTAAGGGAGCAGTACTTC | TRBJ2-7 | TRBV19 | . | .
CASSSTGTLSEQYF | TGCGCCAGCAGCTCGACAGGGACCCTATCCGAGCAGTACTTC | TRBJ2-7 | TRBV5-1 | . | TRBD1
CASSLSGTINQPQHF | TGTGCCAGCAGCCTGTCCGGGACTATCAATCAGCCCCAGCATTTT | TRBJ1-5 | TRBV9 | . | .
CASSPPGTFNTEAFF | TGTGCCAGCAGCCCCCCTGGGACATTTAACACTGAAGCTTTCTTT | TRBJ1-1 | TRBV14 | . | .
CASRGVNEQFF | TGTGCCAGCAGAGGGGTCAATGAGCAGTTCTTC | TRBJ2-1 | TRBV6-1 | . | .
CAWSDPTLANYGYTF | TGTGCCTGGAGCGATCCGACTCTAGCTAACTATGGCTACACCTTC | TRBJ1-2 | TRBV30 | . | .
CASSLGRSGGPGEQYF | TGTGCCAGCAGTTTAGGTCGTAGCGGGGGGCCGGGGGAGCAGTACTTC | TRBJ2-7 | TRBV28 | . | TRBD2
CASNIGSTGELFF | TGCGCCAGCAACATTGGGAGCACCGGGGAGCTGTTTTTT | TRBJ2-2 | TRBV5-1 | . | .
CASSLTRPRRTGANVLTF | TGTGCCAGCAGTTTAACCCGCCCGAGACGTACTGGGGCCAACGTCCTGACTTTC | TRBJ2-6 | TRBV27 | . | .
CASSPRGRQPQHF | TGTGCCAGTAGTCCACGCGGTAGGCAGCCCCAGCATTTT | TRBJ1-5 | TRBV19 | . | .
CASSDSGGEQYF | TGCGCCAGCAGTGATTCGGGGGGAGAGCAGTACTTC | TRBJ2-5 | TRBV10-2 | . | TRBD2
CASSVDIGGFQPQHF | TGTGCCAGCAGCGTAGATATCGGAGGGTTTCAGCCCCAGCATTTT | TRBJ1-5 | TRBV9 | . | .
CAWSDPGRFNQPQHF | TGTGCCTGGAGTGATCCCGGACGATTCAATCAGCCCCAGCATTTT | TRBJ1-5 | TRBV30 | . | .
CASSSGGGLEAFF | TGTGCCAGCAGCTCCGGCGGGGGCCTTGAAGCTTTCTTT | TRBJ1-1 | TRBV7-2 | . | .
CASSATGGQETQYF | TGTGCCAGTAGTGCGACAGGGGGCCAAGAGACCCAGTACTTC | TRBJ2-5 | TRBV19 | . | TRBD1
CASSPSRSAQRYTGELFF | TGTGCCAGCAGCCCTAGCAGGTCCGCCCAAAGGTACACCGGGGAGCTGTTTTTT | TRBJ2-2 | TRBV7-9 | . | .
CAWRGVRGRHNTQYF | TGTGCCTGGAGAGGTGTACGGGGCCGCCACAATACGCAGTATTTT | TRBJ2-3 | TRBV30 | . | .
CASSFLQGNSPLHF | TGTGCCAGCAGCTTTTTACAGGGCAATTCACCCCTCCACTTT | TRBJ1-6 | TRBV7-8 | few | .
CASSQSANTGELFF | TGTGCCAGCAGCCAATCGGCGAACACCGGGGAGCTGTTTTTT | TRBJ2-2 | TRBV27 | . | .
CASSQGRRTYLSTGELFF | TGTGCCAGCAGCCAGGGACGGCGCACATATCTGTCCACCGGGGAGCTGTTTTTT | TRBJ2-2 | TRBV14 | few | .
CAWSITGLQSSGNTIYF | TGTGCCTGGAGTATCACCGGACTACAAAGCTCTGGAAACACCATATATTTT | TRBJ1-3 | TRBV30 | once | .
CASSLKEGNSYEQYF | TGTGCCAGCAGCTTAAAGGAGGGGAACTCCTACGAGCAGTACTTC | TRBJ2-7 | TRBV11-2 | . | .
CASSLGTGRNTIYF | TGTGCCAGCAGCCTGGGGACAGGGAGAAACACCATATATTTT | TRBJ1-3 | TRBV7-2 | . | TRBD1
CASSFYGSRSTDTQYF | TGTGCCAGCAGCTTTTATGGTAGTCGTAGCACAGATACGCAGTATTTT | TRBJ2-3 | TRBV7-6 | . | .
CASSGSGGSYNEQFF | TGTGCCAGCAGTGGATCTGGGGGATCTTACAATGAGCAGTTCTTC | TRBJ2-1 | TRBV27 | . | .
CASRTTGTGGYGYTF | TGTGCCAGCAGAACTACCGGGACAGGGGGGTATGGCTACACCTTC | TRBJ1-2 | TRBV27 | . | TRBD1
CAIRRGQGGTEAFF | TGTGCCATCAGGAGGGGACAGGGGGGCACTGAAGCTTTCTTT | TRBJ1-1 | TRBV10-3 | few | TRBD1
CASPPPDGDGYGYTF | TGTGCCAGTCCCCCCCCGGACGGAGACGGCTATGGCTACACCTTC | TRBJ1-2 | TRBV2 | . | .
CARSPGHIGDQPQHF | TGTGCCAGAAGCCCCGGACACATAGGTGATCAGCCCCAGCATTTT | TRBJ1-5 | TRBV5-3 | few | .
CASSSLTRDFNYGYTF | TGTGCCAGCAGTTCCTTAACACGTGACTTTAACTATGGCTACACCTTC | TRBJ1-2 | TRBV27 | once | .
CSTGTAGETQYF | TGCAGCACCGGGACAGCCGGGGAGACCCAGTACTTC | TRBJ2-5 | TRBV29-1 | . | TRBD1
CASSATVYNEQFF | TGTGCCAGCAGCGCCACAGTCTACAATGAGCAGTTCTTC | TRBJ2-1 | TRBV9 | . | .
CASSVSNYGYTF | TGTGCCAGCAGTGTGTCGAACTATGGCTACACCTTC | TRBJ1-2 | TRBV27 | few | .
CASSSGPSSTDTQYF | TGTGCCAGCAGCTCAGGACCATCTAGCACAGATACGCAGTATTTT | TRBJ2-3 | TRBV7-7 | . | .
CASAKGQQNTGELFF | TGTGCCAGTGCGAAGGGACAGCAGAACACCGGGGAGCTGTTTTTT | TRBJ2-2 | TRBV19 | . | TRBD1
CASSEGGFEQYF | TGCGCCAGCAGTGAGGGAGGGTTCGAGCAGTACTTC | TRBJ2-7 | TRBV10-1 | . | .
CASARAGWQQETQYF | TGTGCCAGCGCTCGAGCAGGGTGGCAGCAAGAGACCCAGTACTTC | TRBJ2-5 | TRBV28 | . | .
CASSYSKTQGDYEQYF | TGTGCCAGCAGTTACTCGAAGACTCAAGGCGACTACGAGCAGTACTTC | TRBJ2-7 | TRBV6-5 | . | .
CSVGQLLNYGYTF | TGCAGCGTTGGGCAACTCCTAAACTATGGCTACACCTTC | TRBJ1-2 | TRBV29-1 | . | .
CASRLGGRGSNQPQHF | TGTGCCAGCAGACTAGGCGGCAGGGGGAGCAATCAGCCCCAGCATTTT | TRBJ1-5 | TRBV28 | . | TRBD1
CASSQERTHDFYNEQFF | TGTGCCAGCAGCCAAGAGAGAACTCACGACTTCTACAATGAGCAGTTCTTC | TRBJ2-1 | TRBV4-2 | . | .
CASRILPGSYEQYF | TGCGCCAGCAGAATCCTACCTGGCTCCTACGAGCAGTACTTC | TRBJ2-7 | TRBV5-1 | . | .
CASSRDGPYEQYF | TGTGCCAGCAGTAGGGACGGACCCTACGAGCAGTACTTC | TRBJ2-7 | TRBV6-1 | . | .
CASSSSTGRNEQYF | TGTGCCAGTAGTTCGTCGACAGGGAGAAACGAGCAGTACTTC | TRBJ2-7 | TRBV19 | . | TRBD1
CASRLQGSYEQYF | TGTGCCAGCAGATTACAGGGTTCCTACGAGCAGTACTTC | TRBJ2-7 | TRBV13 | once | .
CASSAPGAAEAFF | TGTGCCAGCAGCGCCCCCGGGGCAGCTGAAGCTTTCTTT | TRBJ1-1 | TRBV7-9 | . | .
CAWSRGATHEQYF | TGTGCCTGGAGTAGGGGGGCGACCCACGAGCAGTACTTC | TRBJ2-7 | TRBV30 | . | .
CASSLVGTPALLYF | TGTGCCAGCAGCTTAGTGGGGACGCCGGCACTCCTATATTTT | TRBJ1-3 | TRBV7-9 | . | .
CASSSWTSGVLNEQFF | TGTGCCAGCAGTTCTTGGACTAGCGGGGTTCTCAATGAGCAGTTCTTC | TRBJ2-1 | TRBV28 | once | TRBD2
CANGGIYNEQFF | TGTGCCAATGGGGGGATTTACAATGAGCAGTTCTTC | TRBJ2-1 | TRBV10-3 | . | .
CASSLGQGVDIGYGYTF | TGTGCCAGCTCACTTGGACAGGGGGTCGATATAGGCTATGGCTACACCTTC | TRBJ1-2 | TRBV18 | . | TRBD1
CASSIAAVTENYEQYF | TGTGCCAGTAGTATAGCGGCAGTGACCGAAAACTACGAGCAGTACTTC | TRBJ2-7 | TRBV19 | . | .
CASSLGTGRNTEAFF | TGTGCCAGCAGCCTGGGTACAGGGAGGAACACTGAAGCTTTCTTT | TRBJ1-1 | TRBV5-6 | few | .
CASRTSGGPLEQYF | TGTGCCAGCAGAACTAGCGGGGGGCCTCTCGAGCAGTACTTC | TRBJ2-7 | TRBV28 | . | TRBD2
CASSIAGTANTEAFF | TGTGCCAGTAGTATAGCAGGCACAGCGAACACTGAAGCTTTCTTT | TRBJ1-1 | TRBV19 | few | .
CASSADRGPTYEQYF | TGTGCCAGCAGTGCCGACAGGGGGCCTACCTACGAGCAGTACTTC | TRBJ2-7 | TRBV25-1 | . | TRBD1